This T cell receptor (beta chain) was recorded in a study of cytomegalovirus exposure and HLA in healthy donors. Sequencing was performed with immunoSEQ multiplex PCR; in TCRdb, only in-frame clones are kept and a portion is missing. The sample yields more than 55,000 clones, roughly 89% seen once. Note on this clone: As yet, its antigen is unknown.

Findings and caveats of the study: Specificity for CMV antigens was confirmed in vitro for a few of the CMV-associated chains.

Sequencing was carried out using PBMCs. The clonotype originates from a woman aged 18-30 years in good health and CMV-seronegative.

CDR3 loop: CASSLAMGGETQYF. The CDR3 DNA reads TGTGCCAGCAGCTTAGCCATGGGGGGAGAGACCCAGTACTTC. V usage is TRBV7-9 and J usage is TRBJ2-5, with a possible D match to TRBD2 (6 bases). CDR3 size: 14 residues. CDR1 is SEHNR, CDR2 FQNEAQ, per germline (reference sequence). Between the trimmed V and J ends, which lost 0 bases and 4 bases, there was a span of 9 bases.